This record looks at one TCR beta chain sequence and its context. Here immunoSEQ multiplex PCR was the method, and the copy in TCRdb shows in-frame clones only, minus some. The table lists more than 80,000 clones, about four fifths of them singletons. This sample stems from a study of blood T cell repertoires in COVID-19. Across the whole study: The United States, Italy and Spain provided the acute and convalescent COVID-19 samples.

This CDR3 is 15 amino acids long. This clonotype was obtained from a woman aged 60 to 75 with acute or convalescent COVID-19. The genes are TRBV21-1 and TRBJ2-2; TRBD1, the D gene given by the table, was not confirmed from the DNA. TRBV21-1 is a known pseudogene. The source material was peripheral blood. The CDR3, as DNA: TGTGCCAGCAGCAAGGCACAGCTGAACACCGGGGAGCTGTTTTTT. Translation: CASSKAQLNTGELFF.